This section outlines one T cell receptor beta chain sequence together with its context. No cognate antigen has been identified for it. The input lacks base qualities; no much larger clone sits a single base away. This entry comes from a study of blood T cell repertoires in COVID-19 (dated by TCRdb to 2018 to 2020). Looking at the study overall: Samples covering the acute and convalescent phases of COVID-19 were provided by collaborators in the United States, Italy and Spain. Sample metadata almost always included a de-identified subject ID, COVID-19 status, age in years and sex. Subjects who had been exposed to COVID-19, were actively infected with it, or had recovered from it provided the deeply sampled blood TCRbeta repertoires that made up the dataset. The prospective study material was composed of cDNA or gDNA derived from T cells, B-cell-depleted T cells, or PBMCs. Where available, HLA class I and class II types were obtained from metadata supplied by the sample provider rather than from assay-based typing. The repertoires were released in a freely available public database intended as a resource for research on the immune response to SARS-CoV-2. The samples were drawn from the first 160 participants of the ongoing ImmuneRACE study and from some 1,300 subjects provided by 6 global collaborators.

TCRbeta CDR3 regions were amplified from genomic DNA by means of the immunoSEQ Assay, a bias-controlled multiplex PCR. As for how the authors treated the data: Within the assay, amplification of reference gene primers was used to estimate how many nucleated cells each sample contained. Sequence reads were collapsed and filtered to measure the absolute abundance of every unique TCRbeta CDR3 rearrangement. For each sample, productive Simpson clonality was calculated as the square root of Simpson's diversity index across productive rearrangements. In TCRdb, the immuneACCESS table is reduced to in-frame sequences with V and J assigned. These tables do not hold every clone; where another copy was compared, an unresolved V gene accounts for under half, and the others remain unexplained. V and J calls and clone size are those listed in that table; D and trimming were worked out from the DNA. The sample yields roughly 300,000 clones; around 85% were counted once. Around 2.3% of the sample comes from the top ten.

Enrolling through a virtual design, the prospective study's participants ranged in age from about 18 to 89 years and lived across roughly 24 United States geographic areas. In the prospective study, participants were assigned to cohorts based on the clinical history participants reported in a screening survey and a study questionnaire. ImmuneRACE Cohort 3 recovered participants were defined by two consecutive negative NP/OP PCR tests, healthcare professional clearance, or symptom resolution. In the prospective study, mobile phlebotomists collected whole blood, serum and a nasopharyngeal or oropharyngeal swab from each participant. Over a 2-month period, participants in the prospective study had the option of providing additional blood draws and questionnaires. Before DNA extraction, blood samples from the prospective study were shipped at room temperature or frozen. Overall study results and their limits: Clinical and demographic metadata were provided uncurated, with the amount varying by source and participant.

CDR1 and CDR2 are drawn from the germline V gene (reference sequence): GTSNPN, SVGIG. V sheds 4 bases and J sheds 3 bases, leaving 13 bases between their ends. CDR3 length: 13 amino acids, cysteine to phenylalanine. The kept DNA is CDR3 alone, 39 bases in frame from the first base. The TCR was taken from a woman aged 50 to 65 who had recovered from COVID-19. What was sequenced was PBMCs or T cells enriched from blood (not recorded which). This sequence uses TRBV30 and TRBJ2-7; D gene: possibly TRBD2, on 6 matching bases. CDR3 protein: CAWNLLGGYEQYF. The DNA reads TGTGCCTGGAATCTATTGGGGGGCTACGAGCAGTACTTC. The full variable domain, completed from the reference TRBV30 and TRBJ2-7 proteins outside the CDR3, reads SQTIHQWPATLVQPVGSPLSLECTVEGTSNPNLYWYRQAAGRGLQLLFYSVGIGQISSEVPQNLSASRPQDRQFILSSKKLLLSDSGFYLCAWNLLGGYEQYFGPGTRLTVT.